The clone carrying this TCR beta chain was counted only a few times. This specimen comes from a study of CD8 T cells in Susac syndrome. With random hexamers, roughly 0.45 to 1 ug RNA was reverse transcribed. Across 54 Vbeta and 13 Jbeta, TCR beta CDR3 was amplified with immunoSEQ multiplex PCR. Each CDR3 protein is one row after TCRdb ran MiXCR on the immunoSEQ multiplex PCR reads. The table includes around 80,000 distinct CDR3 sequences, roughly nine tenths detected once. High-throughput TCR beta sequencing covered peripheral CD8+ and CD4+ T cells. TEMRA cells were FACS-enriched and CD8+ and CD4+ T cells negatively isolated. The length of the CDR3 is 13 residues. The germline gives CDR1 SGDLS, CDR2 YYNGEE. Trimming took 4 bases from V and 4 from J; bases not matched to a gene: 3.

This receptor was identified in a human donor with multiple sclerosis. Sample: CD8+ T cells from PBMCs. This chain connects TRBV9 to TRBJ2-5, with TRBD1 matching over 8 bases. CDR3 region: CASSPDRGETQYF. The CDR3 DNA sequence: TGTGCCAGCAGCCCCGACAGGGGAGAGACCCAGTACTTC. The full variable domain, with the rest looked up from reference TRBV9 and TRBJ2-5, is DSGVTQTPKHLITATGQRVTLRCSPRSGDLSVYWYQQSLDQGLQFLIQYYNGEERAKGNILERFSAQQFPDLHSELNLSSLELGDSALYFCASSPDRGETQYFGPGTRLLVL.